The next 9 T cell receptor beta chains were all read from a single sample in a study of breast tumors, draining lymph nodes, adjacent tissues. Each CDR3 protein is one row after TCRdb ran MiXCR on the multiplex PCR reads. Of tens of thousands of distinct CDR3 sequences listed, roughly 23% were seen once; the top ten hold 8%. The sequencing sample was made of breast tumor tissue. The receptors originated from a female donor with breast cancer. Some clones in this sample may be carry-over from other donors' samples.

This clonotype has a count of ten or more. The chain uses TRBV4-1 and TRBJ2-7; weak D call: TRBD2 (5 bases). Germline V lookup: CDR1 MGHRA, CDR2 YSYEKL. Trimming took 0 bases from V and 2 from J, leaving 11 bases between them. This CDR3 spans 15 amino acids. CDR3: CASSQDRTGTYEQYF. The CDR3 DNA reads as TGCGCCAGCAGCCAAGATCGCACGGGAACCTACGAGCAGTACTTC.

This clonotype was seen repeatedly, ten times or more. The gene calls are TRBV4-1 and TRBJ2-1; 8 nucleotides match TRBD2. The CDR3 runs to 15 residues. Germline values: CDR1 MGHRA, CDR2 YSYEKL. With 5 bases clipped from V and 7 bases from J, the junction kept 10 bases outside the gene matches. The CDR3 region is CASSSRLGLVNEQFF. The CDR3, as DNA: TGCGCCAGCAGCTCTAGACTGGGACTAGTGAATGAGCAGTTCTTC.

The chain has TRBV10-2 and TRBJ2-7, with D possibly called TRBD1 or TRBD2 (6 bases each). Trimming removed 7 bases from V and 4 bases from J, with 14 bases in between. This CDR3 has 13 residues. Germline loops: CDR1 WSHSY, CDR2 SAAADI. The CDR3 coding sequence is TGCGCCAGCAACAGTCAGGGGACTTACGAGCAGTACTTC. It translates to CASNSQGTYEQYF.

This clonotype was counted at least ten times. The rearrangement joins TRBV28 to TRBJ1-6; D is undetermined. The ends were cut back, 7 bases at V and 0 bases at J, with 7 bases in the middle. CDR1 and CDR2 (germline): MDHEN, SYDVKM. This CDR3 is 14 amino acids long. The CDR3 sequence is CASTLSSYNSPLHF. CDR3 nucleotides: TGTGCCAGCACACTTAGCTCCTATAATTCACCCCTCCACTTT.

This clonotype was counted a few times. The chain carries TRBV4-1 and TRBJ2-4; 10 nucleotides agree with TRBD1. Trimming at V came to 3 bases and at J to 0 bases, leaving 2 bases not matched to a gene. This CDR3 region has 16 residues. Looked up from germline, CDR1 is MGHRA and CDR2 is YSYEKL. CDR3 in DNA: TGCGCCAGCAGCCAGGGACAGGGGCTAGCCAAAAACATTCAGTACTTC. Its protein is CASSQGQGLAKNIQYF.

By its share, this clonotype is medium-sized. The J gene is TRBJ2-7, the V gene TRBV4-1, with D possibly being TRBD2 (6 bases). This CDR3 contains 14 residues. Trimming left V 4 bases short and J 5 bases short, with 15 bases between. CDR1 and CDR2 from the germline V gene are MGHRA and YSYEKL. CDR3 sequence: CASSRVGEVNEQYF. CDR3 sequence (DNA): TGCGCCAGCAGCCGAGTGGGGGAGGTCAACGAGCAGTACTTC.

This chain connects TRBV19 to TRBJ2-2; 9 bases are shared with TRBD1. Germline loops: CDR1 LNHDA, CDR2 SQIVND (reference sequence). Trimming took 6 bases from V and 0 from J; bases not matched to a gene: 5. The CDR3 is made up of 16 amino acids. The CDR3 bases are TGTGCCAGTAGGAGGGACAGGGCCGCGAACACCGGGGAGCTGTTTTTT. Translating gives CASRRDRAANTGELFF.

V and J are TRBV5-1 and TRBJ1-1; D is possibly TRBD1 (6 bases). The CDR3 length is 17 residues. Germline V gives CDR1 SGHRS, CDR2 YFSETQ. V was shortened by 4 bases and J by 3 bases, with 22 bases between the two germline ends. The CDR3 coding sequence is TGCGCCAGCAGCAAGGCCGGTCGAGGGGGGTTGGACACTGAAGCTTTCTTT. This encodes CASSKAGRGGLDTEAFF.

This clonotype was seen repeatedly, ten times or more. The V call is TRBV3-1, the J call TRBJ1-5; D is uncertain. The V end lost 4 bases, the J end lost 3 bases, and 7 bases lay between the germline ends. The CDR3 spans 13 residues. Germline V CDR1 and CDR2: LGHDT, YNNKEL (reference sequence). CDR3 sequence: CASSLGLNQPQHF. CDR3 in DNA: TGTGCCAGCAGCCTCGGGCTCAATCAGCCCCAGCATTTT. Combining the CDR3 with reference TRBV3-1 and TRBJ1-5 gives the whole variable domain DTAVSQTPKYLVTQMGNDKSIKCEQNLGHDTMYWYKQDSKKFLKIMFSYNNKELIINETVPNRFSPKSPDKAHLNLHINSLELGDSAVYFCASSLGLNQPQHFGDGTRLSIL.